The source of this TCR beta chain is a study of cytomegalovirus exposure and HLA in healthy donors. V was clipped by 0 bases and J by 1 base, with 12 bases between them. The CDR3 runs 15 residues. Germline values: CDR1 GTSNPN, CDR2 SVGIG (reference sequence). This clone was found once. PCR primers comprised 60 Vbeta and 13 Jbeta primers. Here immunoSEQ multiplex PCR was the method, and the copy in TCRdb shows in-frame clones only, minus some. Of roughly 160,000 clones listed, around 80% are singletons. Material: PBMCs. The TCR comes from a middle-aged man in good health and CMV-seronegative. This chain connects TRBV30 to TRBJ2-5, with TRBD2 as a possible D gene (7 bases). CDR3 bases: TGTGCCTGGAGTGTACGGGGGGACATCCAAGAGACCCAGTACTTC. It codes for CAWSVRGDIQETQYF.